This TCR beta chain was observed in a study of shared clonotypes between healthy human individuals. Regarding the study as a whole: A reduction in generation probabilities was seen for non-shared clonotypes relative to those shared by all four donors.

Sequencing was performed with immunoSEQ multiplex PCR; in TCRdb, only in-frame clones are kept and a portion is missing. The sample records approximately 640,000 clones, about 78% being singletons. Details on this clone: The antigen remains undetermined.

The CDR3 sequence is 14 residues long. Germline CDR1 and CDR2: MNHNS and SASEGT. The ends were cut back, 5 bases at V and 9 bases at J, with 17 bases in the middle. This chain uses TRBV6-1 with TRBJ1-5; D gene ambiguous. The receptor was isolated from a woman aged 30 to 39 in good health. What was sequenced was memory CD4+ T cells sorted from blood. Subset here: CD45RA-negative fraction. CDR3 DNA sequence: TGTGCCAGCAGTACCCGGACCGCAGGTTTGCCCCAGCATTTT. Translating gives CASSTRTAGLPQHF.